The rows below give T cell receptor beta chains drawn from one sample of a study of beta chain features in type 1 diabetes. Data came from immunoSEQ multiplex PCR; TCRdb stores just in-frame clones and leaves some out. This sample has over 500,000 clones, with 15% to 19% found just once. The sequenced material came from naive CD4+ T cells from blood. Every receptor here comes from a young man in good health. Both conserved end residues are part of each CDR3. The D gene is left open where the match is weak. The size entry is marked missing in some rows and otherwise reads once, few, many or a size class.

j_call v_call d_call clone_size cdr3_nt cdr3_aa
TRBJ2-7 TRBV18 TRBD2 NA TGTGCCAGCCGTCCAGCGGGGGCCTCCTACGAGCAGTACTTC CASRPAGASYEQYF
TRBJ1-2 TRBV10-3 NA NA TGTGCCATCAGTGCCCTGGTCGCCTATGGCTACACCTTC CAISALVAYGYTF
TRBJ1-2 TRBV6-1 NA NA TGTGCCAGCAGGGGCGAGGGTCGTGGCTACACCTTC CASRGEGRGYTF
TRBJ2-5 TRBV2 NA few TGTGCCAGCAGGAGGGGCGAAGGGCAAGAGACCCAGTACTTC CASRRGEGQETQYF
TRBJ2-7 TRBV27 NA few TGTGCCAGCAGTCCATACCCCATATTCGTTGCGCTCTACGAGCAGTACTTC CASSPYPIFVALYEQYF
TRBJ1-1 TRBV14 NA NA TGTGCCAGCAGCCAAGATGGCAGGGGGAACACTGAAGCTTTCTTT CASSQDGRGNTEAFF
TRBJ2-7 TRBV18 NA few TGTGCCAGCTCACCGACAGTTACCTACGAGCAGTACTTC CASSPTVTYEQYF
TRBJ2-2 TRBV25-1 TRBD2 few TGTGCCAGCAGTGCCCCTCCCCGGACTAGCGGGGGGGCCGGGGTGCTGTTTTTT CASSAPPRTSGGAGVLFF
TRBJ2-7 TRBV6-7 TRBD2 few TGTGCCAGTAGGGTCACTAGCGGGAGGCTCTGCGAGCAGTACTTC CASRVTSGRLCEQYF
TRBJ1-4 TRBV29-1 TRBD1 NA TGCAGCGGGTGGACAGGGATGGGACCTAATGAAAAACTGTTTTTT CSGWTGMGPNEKLFF